The next 24 T cell receptor beta chains were all read from a single sample in a study of T cell responses to AZD1222 COVID-19 vaccine. Assay used: immunoSEQ multiplex PCR; TCRdb lists only in-frame clones, some missing. The sample records 130,000 to 150,000 clones, 85% to 95% being singletons. This sample comprised peripheral blood, obtained after recovery from COVID-19. These receptors were collected from an adult who had recovered from COVID-19.

The chain combines TRBV5-1 with TRBJ2-7; possibly TRBD1 for D (8 bases). The germline CDR1 and CDR2 sequences are SGHRS and YFSETQ. The V and J ends lost 5 bases and 3 bases respectively, with 18 bases between them. The CDR3 runs 15 residues. This CDR3 reads CASRTQDRDYYEQYF. The CDR3 DNA reads as TGCGCCAGCAGAACCCAGGACAGGGACTACTACGAGCAGTACTTC.

The chain recombines TRBV19 with TRBJ2-1; 9 bases line up with TRBD2. Germline CDR1 and CDR2: LNHDA and SQIVND (reference sequence). Losses at the gene ends were 7 bases for V and 5 bases for J; bases not matched to a gene: 15. The CDR3 is made up of 17 amino acids. As DNA, the CDR3 is TGTGCCAGTACCCACGGGGGAATGGGGACTAGCCACAATGAGCAGTTCTTC. Protein product: CASTHGGMGTSHNEQFF.

The chain links TRBV19 to TRBJ1-2, with D tentatively TRBD1 (5 bases). The CDR3 is 11 residues long. Trimming removed 4 bases at V and 8 bases at J, with 8 bases between. Germline V gene lookup returns CDR1 LNHDA and CDR2 SQIVND (reference sequence). As DNA, the CDR3 is TGTGCCAGTAGTACGGGGGGAGGCTACACCTTC. Its translation is CASSTGGGYTF.

V usage is TRBV7-9 and J usage is TRBJ1-5; TRBD1 matches at 8 bases. The CDR3 length is 14 residues. Germline loops: CDR1 SEHNR, CDR2 FQNEAQ (reference sequence). The V and J ends lost 6 bases and 8 bases, in that order; junction bases with no gene match: 9. The CDR3, as DNA: TGTGCCAGCAGTCGCGACAGGGGAGAGGAGCCCCAGCATTTT. Its protein product is CASSRDRGEEPQHF.

The rearrangement links TRBV5-1 to TRBJ1-2; TRBD1 matches 10 bases. After removal of 6 bases from V and 6 bases from J, the junction contained 5 bases not matched to a gene. Germline values: CDR1 SGHRS, CDR2 YFSETQ. CDR3 length: 13 residues. The CDR3 spells CASTTGTGDGYTF. Written as DNA, the CDR3 is TGCGCCAGCACAACCGGGACAGGGGATGGCTACACCTTC. The complete variable domain, with remaining parts taken from reference TRBV5-1 and TRBJ1-2, reads KAGVTQTPRYLIKTRGQQVTLSCSPISGHRSVSWYQQTPGQGLQFLFEYFSETQRNKGNFPGRFSGRQFSNSRSEMNVSTLELGDSALYLCASTTGTGDGYTFGSGTRLTVV.

The chain employs TRBV5-1 and TRBJ2-7, with 11 positions matching TRBD2. This CDR3 comprises 15 residues. Trimming removed 3 bases from V and 6 bases from J; junction bases left unmatched: 8. Germline V CDR1 and CDR2: SGHRS, YFSETQ. CDR3 in DNA: TGCGCCAGCAGCTCTTTAGCGGGAGGGCCGAGCGAGCAGTACTTC. This gives the protein CASSSLAGGPSEQYF.

This chain uses TRBV5-4 with TRBJ2-7, with 11 nucleotides matching TRBD2. The germline CDR1 and CDR2 sequences are SGHNT and YYREEE (reference sequence). The J segment lost 2 bases and the V segment lost 4 bases, leaving 11 bases of the junction unmatched. The CDR3 has 17 residues. The CDR3 DNA reads TGTGCCAGCAGCCCCTCCTCCGGGACTAGCGGAGCCTACGAGCAGTACTTC. Translation gives CASSPSSGTSGAYEQYF.

V is TRBV5-1 and J is TRBJ1-6, with a tentative D call TRBD1 (6 bases). Germline CDR1 is SGHRS and CDR2 is YFSETQ. This CDR3 is 14 amino acids long. Deletions cut 5 bases from V and 8 bases from J, with 14 bases between. CDR3 sequence reads: CASRPRGADSPLHF. CDR3 DNA sequence: TGCGCCAGCAGGCCTCGGGGGGCGGATTCACCCCTCCACTTT.

V and J are TRBV11-3 and TRBJ2-3; TRBD2 matches at 8 bases. J gave up 1 base and V 4 bases, and 7 bases lay outside the gene matches. This CDR3 has 16 residues. In germline, CDR1 is SGHNT, CDR2 YENEEA. The CDR3, as DNA: TGTGCCAGCAGCTCAAGTTCTAGCGGGCGCACAGATACGCAGTATTTT. It translates to CASSSSSSGRTDTQYF.

J is TRBJ2-2 and V is TRBV19, with D possibly being TRBD1 (6 bases). The length of the CDR3 is 16 residues. V shed 0 bases and J shed 7 bases, with 15 bases lying between them. Germline loops: CDR1 LNHDA, CDR2 SQIVND (reference sequence). The CDR3 reads CASSIDAGATLGELFF. DNA of the CDR3: TGTGCCAGTAGTATAGACGCAGGGGCAACACTCGGGGAGCTGTTTTTT.

The chain has TRBV2 and TRBJ2-2; D is ambiguous. The germline V gene encodes CDR1 SNHLY and CDR2 FYNNEI. The V gene lost 6 bases and the J gene lost 8 bases, with 13 bases spanning the gap. CDR3 length: 13 amino acids. In nucleotides, the CDR3 is TGTGCCAGCAGCCGCCCCTCCCTGGGGGAGCTGTTTTTT. Protein sequence: CASSRPSLGELFF. The full variable domain, completed using reference TRBV2 and TRBJ2-2, is EPEVTQTPSHQVTQMGQEVILRCVPISNHLYFYWYRQILGQKVEFLVSFYNNEISEKSEIFDDQFSVERPDGSNFTLKIRSTKLEDSAMYFCASSRPSLGELFFGEGSRLTVL.

V usage is TRBV6-6 and J usage is TRBJ2-6; no definite D call. The CDR3 consists of 15 residues. The V and J ends lost 6 bases and 0 bases respectively, with 9 bases between them. The V gene's germline CDR1 is MNHNY and CDR2 SVGAGI (reference sequence). The DNA of the CDR3 is TGTGCCAGCAGCCCATATTCCTCTGGGGCCAACGTCCTGACTTTC. It translates to CASSPYSSGANVLTF.

The genes are TRBV15 and TRBJ2-1; 7 bases are a match to TRBD2. Germline CDR1 and CDR2: LNHNV and YYDKDF (reference sequence). The CDR3 runs to 20 residues. Trimming at V came to 0 bases and at J to 5 bases, leaving 19 bases not matched to a gene. As DNA, the CDR3 is TGTGCCACCAGCAGAGATAATGCGGGAGTGCCACTGGGGCATCACAATGAGCAGTTCTTC. Translation gives CATSRDNAGVPLGHHNEQFF.

The gene calls are TRBV5-1 and TRBJ1-2; a possible D gene is TRBD1 (6 bases). Germline V CDR1 and CDR2: SGHRS, YFSETQ. V lost 0 bases and J lost 7, with 10 bases in between. The CDR3 length is 13 residues. The CDR3 coding sequence is TGCGCCAGCAGCTTGGCGACAGGCCTTGGCTACACCTTC. Its protein is CASSLATGLGYTF. The complete variable domain, with remaining parts taken from reference TRBV5-1 and TRBJ1-2, reads KAGVTQTPRYLIKTRGQQVTLSCSPISGHRSVSWYQQTPGQGLQFLFEYFSETQRNKGNFPGRFSGRQFSNSRSEMNVSTLELGDSALYLCASSLATGLGYTFGSGTRLTVV.

This sequence joins TRBV28 and TRBJ1-1; 9 bases line up with TRBD1. Trimming took 5 bases from V and 4 from J; bases not matched to a gene: 8. The germline gives CDR1 MDHEN, CDR2 SYDVKM. This CDR3 is built from 15 residues. The CDR3 DNA sequence: TGTGCCAGCAGTCCATCCGGGACAGGGCCCACTGAAGCTTTCTTT. Translating it yields CASSPSGTGPTEAFF.

The chain couples TRBV7-8 to TRBJ2-7, with 11 bases that match TRBD2. The CDR3 extends over 16 amino acids. Trimming took 4 bases from V and 1 from J; bases not matched to a gene: 6. In germline, CDR1 is SGHVS, CDR2 FQNEAQ. The CDR3 region has the DNA TGTGCCAGCAGCTCCGAATTAGCGGGAGGGTCCTACGAGCAGTACTTC. Protein product: CASSSELAGGSYEQYF. The entire variable domain, with the rest obtained from reference TRBV7-8 and TRBJ2-7, is as follows: GAGVSQSPRYKVAKRGQDVALRCDPISGHVSLFWYQQALGQGPEFLTYFQNEAQLDKSGLPSDRFFAERPEGSVSTLKIQRTQQEDSAVYLCASSSELAGGSYEQYFGPGTRLTVT.

The V and J genes are TRBV6-2 or TRBV6-3 and TRBJ2-7, with a tentative D call TRBD2 (5 bases). V was cut by 2 bases and J by 3 bases, with 11 bases left in between. The germline gives CDR1 MNHEY, CDR2 SVGEGT. The CDR3 runs to 14 residues. CDR3 bases: TGTGCCAGCAGTTACGCCGGACTCCTCTACGAGCAGTACTTC. Translation gives CASSYAGLLYEQYF.

The table lists this clone with a count of one. This chain uses TRBV19 with TRBJ1-4; possible D gene TRBD1, 5 bases. The CDR3 has 16 amino acids. V was shortened by 6 bases and J by 8 bases, with 22 bases between the two germline ends. The V gene's germline CDR1 is LNHDA and CDR2 SQIVND (reference sequence). As DNA, the CDR3 is TGTGCCAGTAGCCCCGTCCCCGGGGGATCTCGCGAAAAACTGTTTTTT. The encoded protein is CASSPVPGGSREKLFF.

The V and J genes are TRBV7-3 and TRBJ1-1; the match to TRBD1 covers 7 bases. Per the germline V gene, CDR1 is SGHTA and CDR2 is FQGTGA. This CDR3 has 13 residues. With 0 bases clipped from V and 6 bases from J, the junction kept 1 base outside the gene matches. The CDR3 is CASSLTQGAEAFF. CDR3 DNA: TGTGCCAGCAGCTTAACGCAGGGGGCTGAAGCTTTCTTT.

The chain carries TRBV5-1 and TRBJ2-5; 8 nucleotides align to TRBD1. The trim removed 2 bases at V and 1 base at J, leaving 7 bases unmatched. Germline values: CDR1 SGHRS, CDR2 YFSETQ. This CDR3 is 16 amino acids long. The CDR3 nucleotides read TGCGCCAGCAGCTTAAGCAGGGGGCCCCCCCAAGAGACCCAGTACTTC. It yields the protein CASSLSRGPPQETQYF.

The chain has TRBV7-9 and TRBJ2-1, with TRBD2 matching 9 bases. CDR1 and CDR2 from the germline V gene are SEHNR and FQNEAQ (reference sequence). The CDR3 consists of 16 residues. V lost 4 bases to trimming and J lost 7 bases; unmatched junction nucleotides: 11. CDR3 in amino acids: CASSSKGAGGRNEQFF. The DNA for the CDR3 is TGTGCCAGCAGCTCGAAGGGAGCGGGAGGAAGGAATGAGCAGTTCTTC.

The chain recombines TRBV2 with TRBJ1-1, with D perhaps matching TRBD1 (5 bases). The V end was cut by 6 bases, the J end by 11 bases, with 13 bases between. There are 11 residues in the CDR3. Germline V gene sequence: CDR1 SNHLY, CDR2 FYNNEI. CDR3 sequence reads: CASRGTKGAFF. The CDR3 DNA sequence: TGTGCCAGCAGGGGGACCAAAGGGGCTTTCTTT. Full variable domain (rest looked up from reference TRBV2 and TRBJ1-1): EPEVTQTPSHQVTQMGQEVILRCVPISNHLYFYWYRQILGQKVEFLVSFYNNEISEKSEIFDDQFSVERPDGSNFTLKIRSTKLEDSAMYFCASRGTKGAFFGQGTRLTVV.

The chain links TRBV4-2 to TRBJ2-1; TRBD1 matches at 7 bases. With 3 bases clipped from V and 3 bases from J, the junction kept 5 bases outside the gene matches. The CDR3 runs to 15 residues. The germline V gene encodes CDR1 LGHNA and CDR2 YNFKEQ. CDR3 sequence (DNA): TGTGCCAGCAGCCATACAGGGGAATACTACAATGAGCAGTTCTTC. Amino acid sequence: CASSHTGEYYNEQFF.

V and J are TRBV4-1 and TRBJ1-3; 9 bases are shared with TRBD1. V was pared by 2 bases and J by 0 bases, with 5 bases of the junction left unmatched. The V gene's germline CDR1 is MGHRA and CDR2 YSYEKL. This CDR3 region has 17 residues. The CDR3 protein is CASSQRDRASSGNTIYF. CDR3 DNA sequence: TGCGCCAGCAGCCAACGGGACAGGGCGTCCTCTGGAAACACCATATATTTT.